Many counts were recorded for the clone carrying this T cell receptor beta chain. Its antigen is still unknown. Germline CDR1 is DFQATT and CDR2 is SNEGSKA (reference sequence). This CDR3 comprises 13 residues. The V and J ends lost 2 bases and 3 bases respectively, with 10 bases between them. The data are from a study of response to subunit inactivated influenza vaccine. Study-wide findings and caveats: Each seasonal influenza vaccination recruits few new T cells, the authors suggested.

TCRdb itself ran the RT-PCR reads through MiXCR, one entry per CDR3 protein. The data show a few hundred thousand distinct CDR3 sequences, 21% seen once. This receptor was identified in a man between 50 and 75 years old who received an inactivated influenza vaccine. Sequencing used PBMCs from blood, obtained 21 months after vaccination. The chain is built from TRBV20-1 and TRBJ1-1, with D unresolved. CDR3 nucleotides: TGCAGTGCTAGACCCGACGTACACACTGAAGCTTTCTTT. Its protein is CSARPDVHTEAFF.